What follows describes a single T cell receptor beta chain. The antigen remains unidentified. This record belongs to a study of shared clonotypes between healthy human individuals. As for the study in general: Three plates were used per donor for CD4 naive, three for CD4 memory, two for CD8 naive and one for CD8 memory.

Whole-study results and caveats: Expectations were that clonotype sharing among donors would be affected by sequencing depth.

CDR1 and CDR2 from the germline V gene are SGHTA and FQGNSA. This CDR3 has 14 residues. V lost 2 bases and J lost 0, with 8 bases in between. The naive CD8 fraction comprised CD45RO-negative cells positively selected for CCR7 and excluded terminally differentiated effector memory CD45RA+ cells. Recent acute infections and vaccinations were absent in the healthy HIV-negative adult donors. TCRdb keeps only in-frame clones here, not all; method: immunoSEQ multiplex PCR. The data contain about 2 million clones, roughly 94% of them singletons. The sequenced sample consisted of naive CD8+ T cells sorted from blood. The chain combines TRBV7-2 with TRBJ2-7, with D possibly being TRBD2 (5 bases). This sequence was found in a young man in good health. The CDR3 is CASSLLGSSYEQYF. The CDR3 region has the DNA TGTGCCAGCAGCTTACTGGGGAGCTCCTACGAGCAGTACTTC.